The subject of this entry is one TCR beta chain. Its antigen remains unidentified. The sample holds no much larger clone one base away, and base qualities are not on file. Library preparation was by the immunoSEQ multiplex PCR assay. The multiplex PCR relied on a mix of 60 forward primers for TCR Vbeta segments and 13 reverse primers for TCR Jbeta segments. The CDR3 region of rearranged TCR beta genes was amplified from genomic DNA by a multiplex PCR assay. The amplified TCR beta libraries were sequenced on the Illumina HiSeq System as 87-base-pair reads. In the source study's methods: A later analysis tallied 75 million to 95 million unique TCR beta chains across the approximately 670 repertoires, and some 10 million of those chains were shared by two or more donors. A nearest-neighbor algorithm error-corrected the raw reads and collapsed the reads into unique sequences, merging closely related sequences to remove PCR and sequencing errors. To assign V, D and J gene segments, CDR3 sequences were aligned to IMGT reference sequences. For a sequence to be retained, a match of at least six nucleotides to both a V gene segment and a J gene segment was required. A rearrangement was called productive if the CDR3 had no stop codons and remained in frame with V and J, and every other rearrangement was called non-productive. Following IMGT convention, CDR3 was defined as the stretch from the second conserved V-encoded cysteine up to the conserved J-encoded phenylalanine. Sequences without an unambiguous match to a single V gene segment were excluded from the earlier analysis of 450 to 650 of the donors. In an earlier analysis of more than 500 of the donors, a V segment was called functional when productive rearrangements were above 56.7%, and segregating when the standard deviation between donors exceeded 5%. A statistical classification framework was developed to diagnose cytomegalovirus status using the catalog of TCR beta chain sequences. V and J gene assignment, in a later analysis, came from comparing TCR nucleotide sequences with IMGT/GENE-DB human TR gene sequences. Using the TCRdist pipeline, a later analysis assigned CDR3 sequences along with most-parsimonious VDJ recombination scenarios. A later analysis defined each TCR beta chain by its CDR3 amino acid sequence plus V-gene family, and excluded reads lacking a unique V-gene family. As a way to deal with suspected cross-contamination and a sequencing artifact, a later analysis dropped hundreds of nucleotide sequences that were highly shared and had low generation probability. A later analysis calculated a clonal expansion index for each public chain from normalized within-repertoire ranks of inferred template counts. Generation probabilities in a later analysis came from a VDJ recombination model fitted to out-of-frame rearrangements, and those results were checked against IGoR. In a later analysis, hypergeometric tests were used to score TCR-TCR, TCR-HLA and TCR-CMV co-occurrence, with a repertoire-size bias correction applied to TCR pairs. In a later analysis, false discovery rates were estimated by permuting HLA or CMV assignments 20 times. In a later analysis, co-occurring TCRs were grouped with DBSCAN, and TCRdist sequence similarity was added when clustering was performed within HLA-allele-positive subsets. Repertoires with fewer than 30,000 or more than 120,000 public chains were left out of co-occurrence clustering, as were about 5 repertoires with anomalous nucleotide sharing. This is the immuneACCESS table as TCRdb keeps it, with only in-frame sequences that have V and J called. A part of the clones is gone; compared with another copy, unresolved V genes explain less than half, and the rest is unexplained. That table furnishes V, J and clone size, whereas the DNA furnished D and trimming. Here the sample has under 200,000 clones; around 75% occur a single time. Around 1.9% of the sample lies in the top ten.

The data belong to a study of cytomegalovirus exposure and HLA in healthy donors (dated by TCRdb to between 2016 and 2019). Background for the entire study: According to an earlier analysis of 450 to 650 of the donors, about 179 million T cells yielded roughly 100 million unique TCR beta sequences and about 300 Gb of sequence data. In an earlier analysis of 500 to 650 of the donors, high-throughput TCR beta sequencing was used to judge whether each TCR beta V gene segment behaved as functional or pseudogenic. Among some 400 genotyped donors of the cohort, an average of approximately 200,000 unique TCR beta nucleotide sequences was sequenced per donor, of which 15% to 20% were non-productive. Roughly 300 gigabases of sequencing data and around 85 million unique TCR sequences made up an early release that covered around 640 HLA-typed donors. The T cell repertoires of around 730 subjects were profiled by immunosequencing and related to cytomegalovirus serostatus. In a later analysis, previously published TCR beta repertoires from 500 to 750 donors were re-analyzed and high-resolution HLA genotyping was added so that TCR occurrence patterns could be studied. In the later analysis, no new phenotypic data were used to find candidate immune exposures; instead, reliance was placed on TCR beta sequences and their occurrence across donors. All discovery cohort repertoires had been generated using a single sequencing platform. High-throughput TCR immunosequencing, statistical association of individual TCRs with disease status, and machine learning were combined to predict cytomegalovirus infection status. A separate validation cohort of about 110 different subjects was used in addition to the approximately 640-subject first cohort. Among the roughly 380 genotyped donors, about 83% belonged to the genetic ancestry cluster associated with self-reported Caucasian donors. The study aimed to test whether signatures of past pathogen exposure could be identified by cataloging public T cell receptors. About five DR-DQ haplotypes were treated as single units for association and clustering because of strong linkage in the cohort. A later genetic analysis used genome-wide SNP genotypes for 398 of the 666 donors, treating that subset as a discovery cohort. The number of donors typed differed by locus, with roughly 629-640 for A, B, C, DRB1 and DQB1, roughly 520 for DQA1, over 600 for DPA1, and approximately 470 for DPB1. Donor age, sex, ethnicity and CMV serostatus were compiled alongside the repertoire data. HLA typing covered class I and class II loci at four-digit resolution.

General findings and caveats noted by the study authors: In a later analysis, HLA-associated TCR beta chains showed more clonal expansion and lower generation probabilities than non-associated chains that were equally common. In a later analysis, some 17,000 TCR beta sequences were associated with specific HLA alleles at a false discovery rate of 0.05. Several of the top co-occurrence clusters appeared to be linked to parvovirus B19, influenza, CMV and Epstein-Barr virus, according to a later analysis. Strong co-occurrence of HLA alleles, especially DR and DQ, made assigning TCR associations to individual alleles difficult. HLA typing was unavailable for some donors at each locus, so association tests used only the typed subset. In vitro tests confirmed that a few of the cytomegalovirus-associated TCR beta chains recognize cytomegalovirus antigens. The classifier was reported to diagnose cytomegalovirus status with high specificity and sensitivity in both the original and validation cohorts. In an earlier analysis of some 550 of the donors, most TCR beta V segments were observed in productive rearrangements about 87% or about 30% of the time, broadly matching IMGT annotations. The study listed approximately 150 TCR beta chains as associated with cytomegalovirus. This cohort had only TCR beta chains sequenced, and the lack of alpha or paired-chain data limited which features could be detected. The presence/absence analyses assumed that sequencing depth was roughly uniform across donors, and that assumption may not be true. Correlated functional status among segregating V segments might be attributable to linkage disequilibrium, but an unknown experimental factor could not be ruled out. Because counts were too low, around 18 rarely observed V segments, including chromosome 9 orphons, were left out of the earlier analysis of approximately 580 of the donors. While some public TCRs were present in many individuals, most TCR sequences turned up only very rarely across donors. It was suggested by the authors that the approach could potentially be generalized to other disease states and immunological phenotypes. In a later analysis, most CMV-associated TCR beta chains were found to appear HLA-restricted, with HLA associations seemingly driven largely by CMV exposure. Compared with the approximately 700-donor mean, donors in an Asian-associated ancestry cluster had fewer N-insertions in productive TCRs, according to a later genetic analysis. Some IMGT-functional V segments, including TRBV6-2 and TRBV6-3, could not be told apart with the 87-base-pair reads, so those segments were excluded. In a later genetic analysis, a missense DCLRE1C variant was associated with V-gene and J-gene trimming of TCR beta chains, and the association was replicated in an independent cohort. In a later analysis, TCR association rates were found to vary across HLA loci, with the most associated TCRs seen for DRB1 alleles and the fewest for HLA-C alleles. A cluster of highly shared sequence variants was judged likely to be a technical artifact of the sequencing pipeline. For the cohort, immune exposure information was limited to CMV serostatus. A further reported finding was that TCR beta sequences accurately predicted the HLA-A and HLA-B alleles for most subjects in the first cohort.

The cohort consisted of 600 to 700 healthy bone marrow donors. At the time of sampling, all cohort members were nominally healthy, though unrecorded immune exposures were likely present. The donor tested CMV seronegative and was one of the 352 seronegative cohort members. Every donor gave a peripheral blood sample, and the peripheral blood mononuclear cells from that sample were used for TCR beta sequencing. Genomic DNA was extracted from the blood cell samples with the Qiagen DNeasy Blood Extraction Kit. V and J are truncated by 0 bases and 2 bases respectively, leaving an intervening sequence of 8 bases. Spanning cysteine to phenylalanine, the CDR3 consists of 14 amino acids. This entry keeps only the CDR3 DNA: 42 bases, framed from base 1. From a lookup of the germline V gene, CDR1 and CDR2 are LGHNA and YSLEER.

This receptor was taken from a woman under 40 in good health and CMV-seronegative. Input material: PBMCs. This sequence uses TRBV4-3 and TRBJ2-7; the D gene is perhaps TRBD1, from 6 matching bases. The CDR3 region: CASSQDQGTYEQYF. The DNA sequence is TGCGCCAGCAGCCAAGATCAGGGGACCTACGAGCAGTACTTC.